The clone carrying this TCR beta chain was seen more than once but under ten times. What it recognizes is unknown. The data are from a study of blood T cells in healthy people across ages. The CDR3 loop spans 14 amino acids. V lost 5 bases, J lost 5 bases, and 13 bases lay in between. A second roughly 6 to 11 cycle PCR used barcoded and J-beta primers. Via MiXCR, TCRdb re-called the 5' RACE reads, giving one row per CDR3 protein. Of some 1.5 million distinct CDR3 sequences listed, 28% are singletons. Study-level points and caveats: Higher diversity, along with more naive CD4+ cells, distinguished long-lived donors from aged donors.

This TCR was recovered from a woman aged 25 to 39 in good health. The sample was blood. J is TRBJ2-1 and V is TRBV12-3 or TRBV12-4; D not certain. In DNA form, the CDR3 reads TGTGCCAGCAGTGGCGACTCTCCCGACAATGAGCAGTTCTTC. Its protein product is CASSGDSPDNEQFF.